This TCR beta chain appears in the sequencing data of a study of T cell changes during pregnancy in multiple sclerosis. Repertoires were generated with immunoSEQ multiplex PCR, while TCRdb's copy carries only in-frame clones and drops some. Of around 70,000 clones in the sample, around 94% were seen once. This clone was seen once. The CDR3 covers 13 residues. CDR1 and CDR2 (germline): LNHDA, SQIVND (reference sequence). V gave up 9 bases and J gave up 7 bases; unmatched junction bases: 4. The source material was peripheral blood, sampled in the third trimester of pregnancy. This receptor was obtained from a female donor with multiple sclerosis, enrolled in a pregnancy study. The rearrangement links TRBV19 to TRBJ1-6; 9 nucleotides agree with TRBD1. DNA of the CDR3: TGTGCCAGCTGGGACAGGGTGAATTCACCCCTCCACTTT. It specifies CASWDRVNSPLHF.